The 29 T cell receptor beta chains below were found in one sample sequenced in a study of cytomegalovirus exposure and HLA in healthy donors (dated by TCRdb to the late 2010s). Libraries were made using the immunoSEQ multiplex PCR assay. TCRdb holds this immuneACCESS table with in-frame rearrangements only. Some clones are missing; in checked studies, unresolved V genes explain under half, and the rest has no known cause. This sample lists around 300,000 clones; approximately 90% were detected once. The ten largest clones capture about 0.9% of the sample. The source material was PBMCs. These receptors all come from a woman between 18 and 29 years old in good health and CMV-seronegative.

The genes are TRBV29-1 and TRBJ2-1, with 12 bases aligning to TRBD2. V trimming: 1 base; J trimming: 7 bases; junction bases outside the gene matches: 8. CDR1 and CDR2 from the germline V gene are SQVTM and ANQGSEA. This CDR3 comprises 16 residues. CDR3 protein: CSVEVGGTSGYNEQFF. CDR3 in DNA: TGCAGCGTTGAAGTGGGGGGGACTAGCGGGTATAATGAGCAGTTCTTC.

J is TRBJ2-2 and V is TRBV9, with TRBD1 matching over 7 bases. With V trimmed by 2 bases and J by 2 bases, 6 bases remained unmatched. In germline, CDR1 is SGDLS, CDR2 YYNGEE. This CDR3 spans 16 amino acids. Written as DNA, the CDR3 is TGTGCCAGCAGCGTCATGGACAGGAGTAACACCGGGGAGCTGTTTTTT. This gives the protein CASSVMDRSNTGELFF. Full variable domain (missing parts from reference TRBV9 and TRBJ2-2): DSGVTQTPKHLITATGQRVTLRCSPRSGDLSVYWYQQSLDQGLQFLIQYYNGEERAKGNILERFSAQQFPDLHSELNLSSLELGDSALYFCASSVMDRSNTGELFFGEGSRLTVL.

The gene calls are TRBV28 and TRBJ1-2; perhaps TRBD1 as D (5 bases). From germline, CDR1 is MDHEN and CDR2 SYDVKM. Trimming shortened V by 3 bases and J by 2 bases, and 10 bases separated the two germline ends. The CDR3 is 14 residues long. Written as DNA, the CDR3 is TGTGCCAGCAGTTTCGAGGGGAGGAACTATGGCTACACCTTC. This translates into CASSFEGRNYGYTF.

This clone was picked up a small number of times. The V call is TRBV30, the J call TRBJ2-5; weak D call: TRBD1 (5 bases). Germline CDR1 reads GTSNPN; CDR2 reads SVGIG (reference sequence). The CDR3 totals 11 residues. The V gene lost 5 bases and the J gene lost 7 bases, with 11 bases spanning the gap. The CDR3 sequence is CAWGRTGTQYF. The CDR3 DNA sequence: TGTGCCTGGGGGCGCACAGGGACCCAGTACTTC.

This sequence joins TRBV19 and TRBJ1-2, with TRBD1 matching over 8 bases. The length of the CDR3 is 15 residues. Germline V gives CDR1 LNHDA, CDR2 SQIVND (reference sequence). Losses at the gene ends were 3 bases for V and 2 bases for J; bases not matched to a gene: 5. Here the CDR3 DNA reads TGTGCCAGTAGTATGGGACAGGAGCTGAACTATGGCTACACCTTC. This translates into CASSMGQELNYGYTF.

The chain combines TRBV7-3 with TRBJ2-5; the D is unclear. Per germline, CDR1 SGHTA and CDR2 FQGTGA. V shed 5 bases and J shed 7 bases, with 14 bases lying between them. The CDR3 is 13 amino acids. CDR3 in DNA: TGTGCCAGCAGCGTAAACAGTGTCGGGACCCAGTACTTC. Its translation: CASSVNSVGTQYF.

Only one count was recorded for this clone. This chain connects TRBV29-1 to TRBJ1-4, with D hard to call. V lost 4 bases to trimming and J lost 5 bases, with 20 bases between them. CDR3 length: 16 residues. Germline values: CDR1 SQVTM, CDR2 ANQGSEA. CDR3 in amino acids: CSVVLRQPQQNEKLFF. For the CDR3, the DNA is TGCAGCGTTGTGCTGCGACAACCTCAACAAAATGAAAAACTGTTTTTT.

The J gene is TRBJ2-1, the V gene TRBV2, with D maybe TRBD1 (6 bases). The CDR3 has 14 amino acids. V lost 5 bases to trimming and J lost 5 bases, with 13 bases between them. From germline, CDR1 is SNHLY and CDR2 FYNNEI. The CDR3 sequence is CASSPGTYNNEQFF. The CDR3 nucleotides read TGTGCCAGCAGTCCCGGGACATATAACAATGAGCAGTTCTTC.

A single count supports this clone. The CDR3 is CASSPSLAEVRSDTQYF. CDR3 nucleotides: TGTGCCAGCAGCCCCTCATTAGCGGAGGTGCGCTCAGATACGCAGTATTTT. V is TRBV7-2 and J is TRBJ2-3, with D possibly matching TRBD2 (6 bases). Germline-derived CDR1 and CDR2 are SGHTA and FQGNSA. Trimming took off 5 bases at V and 4 bases at J, with 22 bases between the two ends. CDR3 size: 17 residues.

The V gene is TRBV11-2, the J gene TRBJ1-1, with D possibly being TRBD1 (5 bases). The germline V gene has CDR1 SGHAT and CDR2 FQNNGV. The CDR3 totals 15 residues. Deletions cut 4 bases from V and 4 bases from J, with 16 bases between. CDR3 amino acids: CASSSQQRGGTEAFF. The CDR3 DNA follows: TGTGCCAGCAGCTCCCAGCAAAGGGGTGGCACTGAAGCTTTCTTT. Variable domain in full (rest from reference TRBV11-2 and TRBJ1-1): EAGVAQSPRYKIIEKRQSVAFWCNPISGHATLYWYQQILGQGPKLLIQFQNNGVVDDSQLPKDRFSAERLKGVDSTLKIQPAKLEDSAVYLCASSSQQRGGTEAFFGQGTRLTVV.

The V gene is TRBV28, the J gene TRBJ2-1; 13 bases are shared with TRBD2. V dropped 0 bases and J dropped 2; count of bases not matched to a gene: 7. This CDR3 has 19 amino acids. The germline gives CDR1 MDHEN, CDR2 SYDVKM. The CDR3 sequence: CASSLWRLAGGDTYNEQFF. In DNA, the CDR3 is TGTGCCAGCAGTTTATGGAGACTAGCGGGAGGAGACACCTACAATGAGCAGTTCTTC. The whole variable domain, filled in from reference TRBV28 and TRBJ2-1, reads DVKVTQSSRYLVKRTGEKVFLECVQDMDHENMFWYRQDPGLGLRLIYFSYDVKMKEKGDIPEGYSVSREKKERFSLILESASTNQTSMYLCASSLWRLAGGDTYNEQFFGPGTRLTVL.

The chain couples TRBV28 to TRBJ1-2; TRBD1 might be the D (6 bases). The V gene's germline CDR1 is MDHEN and CDR2 SYDVKM. The CDR3 totals 12 residues. V lost 4 bases and J 4 bases, leaving 7 bases between the germline ends. The CDR3 DNA reads TGTGCCAGCAGTTCACAGGGCTATGGCTACACCTTC. The encoded protein is CASSSQGYGYTF.

This clone showed up just once. This chain joins TRBV18 and TRBJ1-2; D ambiguous. Germline values: CDR1 KGHSH, CDR2 LQKENI. V lost 0 bases and J lost 5, with 16 bases in between. The CDR3 spans 16 residues. Here the CDR3 DNA reads TGTGCCAGCTCACCACCGAAGGGAGAGAACCCATATGGCTACACCTTC. Amino acid sequence: CASSPPKGENPYGYTF.

The V gene is TRBV2, the J gene TRBJ1-1; possibly TRBD1 for D (6 bases). There are 13 residues in the CDR3. Trimming took off 7 bases at V and 2 bases at J, with 11 bases between the two ends. Germline V gives CDR1 SNHLY, CDR2 FYNNEI. This chain's CDR3 is CASNSDSNTEAFF. In DNA, the CDR3 is TGTGCCAGCAACTCGGACAGTAACACTGAAGCTTTCTTT.

The chain is built from TRBV27 and TRBJ2-7; perhaps TRBD1 as D (5 bases). The germline V gene encodes CDR1 MNHEY and CDR2 SMNVEV (reference sequence). This CDR3 spans 12 amino acids. Trimming cost V 6 bases and J 0 bases, with 6 bases left between them. The CDR3 nucleotides are TGTGCCAGCAGGGACATCTCCTACGAGCAGTACTTC. Protein product: CASRDISYEQYF.

This chain joins TRBV10-3 and TRBJ1-1; TRBD1 agrees at 9 bases. CDR1 is ENHRY and CDR2 is SYGVKD in the germline V gene. With 3 bases clipped from V and 3 bases from J, the junction kept 2 bases outside the gene matches. The CDR3 is made up of 14 amino acids. CDR3 sequence reads: CAISDDRGYTEAFF. CDR3 DNA sequence: TGTGCCATCAGTGATGACAGGGGGTACACTGAAGCTTTCTTT.

The chain combines TRBV4-1 with TRBJ2-3; 10 bases align to TRBD2. Germline assignment: CDR1 MGHRA and CDR2 YSYEKL. Trimming cost V 1 base and J 2 bases; bases outside gene matches: 15. There are 20 residues in the CDR3. The CDR3 loop is CASSQGGHITSGTHTDTQYF. CDR3 DNA: TGCGCCAGCAGCCAAGGGGGTCATATTACTAGCGGGACCCACACAGATACGCAGTATTTT.

The chain employs TRBV6-5 and TRBJ2-1; D is unresolved. The CDR3 is 14 amino acids. Per germline, CDR1 MNHEY and CDR2 SVGAGI. V was shortened by 0 bases and J by 10 bases, with 13 bases between the two germline ends. The CDR3 coding sequence is TGTGCCAGCAGTTACTCGAATCGGGTTGGGGAGCAGTTCTTC. Its translation is CASSYSNRVGEQFF.

A few counts support this clone. The V call is TRBV5-4, the J call TRBJ1-1, with 9 bases aligning to TRBD1. Looked up from germline, CDR1 is SGHNT and CDR2 is YYREEE (reference sequence). The V gene end was trimmed by 5 bases and the J gene end by 0 bases; junction bases not matched to a gene: 11. This CDR3 is 17 amino acids long. CDR3 loop: CASRLRGDRVVNTEAFF. The CDR3 region has the DNA TGTGCCAGCAGGCTTAGGGGGGACAGGGTGGTGAACACTGAAGCTTTCTTT.

This clone has just a few counts. The V call is TRBV2, the J call TRBJ2-5; 7 bases are shared with TRBD1. The CDR3 runs 12 residues. Germline values: CDR1 SNHLY, CDR2 FYNNEI. After removal of 7 bases from V and 3 bases from J, the junction contained 2 bases not matched to a gene. The CDR3 sequence is CASTGQEETQYF. The CDR3 DNA reads TGTGCCAGCACTGGACAGGAAGAGACCCAGTACTTC. The full variable domain, completed using reference TRBV2 and TRBJ2-5, is EPEVTQTPSHQVTQMGQEVILRCVPISNHLYFYWYRQILGQKVEFLVSFYNNEISEKSEIFDDQFSVERPDGSNFTLKIRSTKLEDSAMYFCASTGQEETQYFGPGTRLLVL.

The J gene is TRBJ1-3, the V gene TRBV9, with 7 positions matching TRBD1. This CDR3 has 15 residues. Germline CDR1 is SGDLS and CDR2 is YYNGEE. J lost 1 base, V lost 3 bases, and 4 bases had no gene match. The CDR3 DNA reads as TGTGCCAGCAGCGCTCCAGGGGGTTCTGGAAACACCATATATTTT. Translation gives CASSAPGGSGNTIYF.

V usage is TRBV6-5 and J usage is TRBJ2-7; TRBD2 is a possible D gene (6 bases). The CDR3 consists of 14 residues. Per the germline V gene, CDR1 is MNHEY and CDR2 is SVGAGI. V lost 7 bases and J 3 bases, leaving 16 bases between the germline ends. DNA of the CDR3: TGTGCCAGCAAAGCCGGGACTGGAGACTACGAGCAGTACTTC. This translates into CASKAGTGDYEQYF.

The CDR3 nucleotides are TGTGCCAGCAGCCAAGGCAGGGGTCCCTACGAGCAGTACTTC. Protein: CASSQGRGPYEQYF. The J gene is TRBJ2-7, the V gene TRBV14; a possible D gene is TRBD1 (6 bases). The CDR3 has 14 amino acids. In germline, CDR1 is SGHDN, CDR2 FVKESK. Trimming removed 1 base from V and 2 bases from J, with 9 bases in between.

CDR3 residues: CASSLDLTGGRYEQYF. Here the CDR3 DNA reads TGCGCCAGCAGCTTGGATTTAACAGGGGGACGCTACGAGCAGTACTTC. The V and J genes are TRBV5-1 and TRBJ2-7; 8 positions match TRBD1. This CDR3 region has 16 residues. Germline V gene lookup returns CDR1 SGHRS and CDR2 YFSETQ. V trimming: 0 bases; J trimming: 3 bases; junction bases outside the gene matches: 8.

This chain connects TRBV10-3 to TRBJ1-1; D is unresolved. V lost 3 bases to trimming and J lost 5 bases, with 10 bases between them. The CDR3 loop spans 13 amino acids. Germline loops: CDR1 ENHRY, CDR2 SYGVKD. CDR3 in amino acids: CAISDEVGTEAFF. The CDR3 coding sequence is TGTGCCATCAGTGATGAGGTTGGGACTGAAGCTTTCTTT.

This sequence joins TRBV30 and TRBJ2-6; 7 nucleotides agree with TRBD1. Germline CDR1 GTSNPN, CDR2 SVGIG (reference sequence). V dropped 3 bases and J dropped 4; count of bases not matched to a gene: 9. The CDR3 spans 16 residues. This chain's CDR3 is CAWSVYRGRGANVLTF. In DNA form, the CDR3 reads TGTGCCTGGAGCGTTTACAGGGGTCGAGGGGCCAACGTCCTGACTTTC.

The chain couples TRBV29-1 to TRBJ1-1, with 7 bases fitting TRBD1. From germline, CDR1 is SQVTM and CDR2 ANQGSEA. This CDR3 region has 15 residues. Losses at the gene ends were 4 bases for V and 0 bases for J; bases not matched to a gene: 8. CDR3 sequence reads: CSVGTGQRLNTEAFF. In DNA form, the CDR3 reads TGCAGCGTTGGGACAGGTCAACGGTTGAACACTGAAGCTTTCTTT.

This chain connects TRBV29-1 to TRBJ2-7; 7 nucleotides line up with TRBD2. The germline CDR1 and CDR2 sequences are SQVTM and ANQGSEA. This CDR3 region has 13 residues. The V gene end was trimmed by 4 bases and the J gene end by 2 bases; junction bases not matched to a gene: 5. CDR3 residues: CSVVSGDTYEQYF. The CDR3 DNA is TGCAGCGTTGTGAGCGGGGATACCTACGAGCAGTACTTC.

The chain joins TRBV29-1 to TRBJ2-2; the match to TRBD1 covers 10 bases. The CDR3 sequence is 14 residues long. In germline, CDR1 is SQVTM, CDR2 ANQGSEA. Losses at the gene ends were 6 bases for V and 4 bases for J; bases not matched to a gene: 5. CDR3 residues: CSVDRGYGTGELFF. In DNA form, the CDR3 reads TGCAGCGTGGACAGGGGGTACGGCACCGGGGAGCTGTTTTTT.